One and the same sample provided the 9 T cell receptor beta chains below, sequenced in a study of blood T cell repertoires in COVID-19. Data came from immunoSEQ multiplex PCR; TCRdb stores just in-frame clones and leaves some out. The sample shows hundreds of thousands of clones, 85% of them seen only once. The sample taken for sequencing was PBMCs or T cells enriched from blood (not recorded which). The source of these receptors is a man in his forties or fifties who had recovered from COVID-19.

The chain combines TRBV24-1 with TRBJ2-3; possible D gene TRBD1, 5 bases. Germline-derived CDR1 and CDR2 are KGHDR and SFDVKD. Trimming took off 4 bases at V and 0 bases at J, with 13 bases between the two ends. The CDR3 loop spans 16 amino acids. The chain's CDR3 is CATSDPDSPSTDTQYF. CDR3 sequence (DNA): TGTGCCACCAGTGACCCTGACAGCCCTAGCACAGATACGCAGTATTTT.

The chain has TRBV6-5 and TRBJ2-1; 8 positions agree with TRBD2. CDR1 and CDR2 (germline): MNHEY, SVGAGI. With V trimmed by 4 bases and J by 4 bases, 9 bases remained unmatched. CDR3 size: 16 residues. The CDR3 DNA reads as TGTGCCAGCAGTTGGACTTACGGGACTAGTTACAATGAGCAGTTCTTC. Encoded protein: CASSWTYGTSYNEQFF.

The V gene is TRBV2, the J gene TRBJ1-2, with D possibly being TRBD1 (5 bases). V was shortened by 6 bases and J by 2 bases, with 19 bases between the two germline ends. The CDR3 consists of 16 residues. Per germline, CDR1 SNHLY and CDR2 FYNNEI. In DNA, the CDR3 is TGTGCCAGCAGCTCCGTGGGGGGAGATTCAAACTATGGCTACACCTTC. Translated: CASSSVGGDSNYGYTF.

J is TRBJ1-2 and V is TRBV2; TRBD1 agrees at 10 bases. This CDR3 is 15 amino acids long. J gave up 6 bases and V 1 base, and 5 bases lay outside the gene matches. CDR1 is SNHLY, CDR2 FYNNEI, per germline. CDR3 protein: CASSEGDRGSDGYTF. CDR3 nucleotide sequence: TGTGCCAGCAGTGAAGGGGACAGGGGTTCGGATGGCTACACCTTC.

The chain has TRBV4-3 and TRBJ2-7; possibly TRBD1 for D (6 bases). The V and J ends lost 1 base and 6 bases respectively, with 19 bases between them. This CDR3 comprises 16 residues. Germline CDR1 is LGHNA and CDR2 is YSLEER. Here the CDR3 reads CASSQVPPQGHGEQYF. The CDR3 DNA follows: TGCGCCAGCAGCCAAGTCCCCCCTCAGGGGCATGGCGAGCAGTACTTC.

The chain uses TRBV4-3 and TRBJ2-7; 10 bases match TRBD2. The J segment lost 5 bases and the V segment lost 0 bases, leaving 10 bases of the junction unmatched. The germline gives CDR1 LGHNA, CDR2 YSLEER. This CDR3 contains 17 residues. The CDR3 DNA sequence: TGCGCCAGCAGCCAAGATCTGGCTAGCGGGAGTAAGGACGAGCAGTACTTC. Translating gives CASSQDLASGSKDEQYF.

The chain links TRBV29-1 to TRBJ2-6; D is unresolved. Germline V gene sequence: CDR1 SQVTM, CDR2 ANQGSEA. This CDR3 has 14 amino acids. V lost 4 bases and J 0 bases, leaving 7 bases between the germline ends. The CDR3 spells CSVGGHSGANVLTF. The CDR3 region has the DNA TGCAGCGTTGGAGGCCACTCTGGGGCCAACGTCCTGACTTTC. Using reference TRBV29-1 and TRBJ2-6 for the parts outside the CDR3, the full variable domain is SAVISQKPSRDICQRGTSLTIQCQVDSQVTMMFWYRQQPGQSLTLIATANQGSEATYESGFVIDKFPISRPNLTFSTLTVSNMSPEDSSIYLCSVGGHSGANVLTFGAGSRLTVL.

The V gene is TRBV28, the J gene TRBJ1-2; possible D gene TRBD1, 6 bases. Trimming removed 5 bases from V and 0 bases from J, with 7 bases in between. Germline loops: CDR1 MDHEN, CDR2 SYDVKM. The CDR3 is made up of 13 amino acids. DNA for the CDR3: TGTGCCAGCAGTAGGACAGCTAACTATGGCTACACCTTC. This translates into CASSRTANYGYTF.

This clone appeared a single time. The chain has TRBV6-5 and TRBJ2-5; 7 bases line up with TRBD2. The CDR3 loop spans 14 amino acids. The J segment lost 2 bases and the V segment lost 3 bases, leaving 3 bases of the junction unmatched. CDR1 and CDR2 (germline): MNHEY, SVGAGI. The CDR3 DNA is TGTGCCAGCAGTTATAGCGGGTATCAAGAGACCCAGTACTTC. As protein: CASSYSGYQETQYF.